This TCR beta chain was sequenced in a study of T cells in narcolepsy. On the study more broadly: Donors had narcolepsy type 1 or type 2, or were healthy controls.

Germline V gene lookup returns CDR1 SGHTS and CDR2 YDEGEE. The CDR3 sequence is 17 residues long. V gave up 4 bases and J gave up 3 bases; unmatched junction bases: 12. With respect to this clone: Its antigen is currently unknown.

Points from the study as a whole: Reportedly, autoreactive clonotypes were serially detected in patients' blood but not controls'. HCRT-specific and TRIB2-specific autoreactive clonotypes appeared among same-patient CSF and blood CD4+ clonotypes. Some memory CD4+ repertoires had no autoreactive clone sequences.

The data were produced by immunoSEQ multiplex PCR, yet TCRdb's version contains in-frame clones alone and is incomplete. The repertoire consists of about 33,000 clones, with roughly 80% occurring once and the leading ten covering over 0.95%. The J gene is TRBJ2-2, the V gene TRBV5-8, with 7 bases lining up with TRBD1. What was sequenced was CD45RA- memory CD4+ T cells from PBMCs. This TCR was sampled from a human donor with narcolepsy. The CDR3 DNA follows: TGTGCCAGCAGCCCATCTATGGACAGGCGGGACACCGGGGAGCTGTTTTTT. Translation: CASSPSMDRRDTGELFF.